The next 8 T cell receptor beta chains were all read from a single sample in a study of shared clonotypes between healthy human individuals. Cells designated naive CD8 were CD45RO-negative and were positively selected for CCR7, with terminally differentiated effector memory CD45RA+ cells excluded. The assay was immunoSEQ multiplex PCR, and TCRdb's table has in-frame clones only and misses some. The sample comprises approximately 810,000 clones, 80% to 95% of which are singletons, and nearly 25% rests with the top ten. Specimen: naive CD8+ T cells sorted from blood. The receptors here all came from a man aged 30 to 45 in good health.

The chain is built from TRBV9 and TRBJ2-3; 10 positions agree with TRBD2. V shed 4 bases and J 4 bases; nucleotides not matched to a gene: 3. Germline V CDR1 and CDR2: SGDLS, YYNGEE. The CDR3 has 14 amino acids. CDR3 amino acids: CASSSGRASDTQYF. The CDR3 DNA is TGTGCCAGCAGCAGCGGGAGGGCCTCAGATACGCAGTATTTT.

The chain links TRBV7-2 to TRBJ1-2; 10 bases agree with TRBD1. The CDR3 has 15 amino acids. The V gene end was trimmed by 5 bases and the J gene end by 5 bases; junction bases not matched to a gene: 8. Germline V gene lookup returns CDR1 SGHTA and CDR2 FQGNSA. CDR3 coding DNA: TGTGCCAGCAGCCTACGACAGGGGGCGGGGTATGGCTACACCTTC. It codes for CASSLRQGAGYGYTF.

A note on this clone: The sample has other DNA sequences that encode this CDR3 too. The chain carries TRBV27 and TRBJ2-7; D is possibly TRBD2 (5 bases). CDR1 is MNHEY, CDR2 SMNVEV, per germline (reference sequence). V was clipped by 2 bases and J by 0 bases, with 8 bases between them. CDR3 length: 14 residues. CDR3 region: CASSLASYSYEQYF. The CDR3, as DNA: TGTGCCAGCAGTTTAGCTAGCTACTCCTACGAGCAGTACTTC.

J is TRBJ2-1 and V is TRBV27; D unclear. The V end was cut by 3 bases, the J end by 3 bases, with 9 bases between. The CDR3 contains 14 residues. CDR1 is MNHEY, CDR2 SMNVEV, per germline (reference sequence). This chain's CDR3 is CASSLSRYYNEQFF. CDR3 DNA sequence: TGTGCCAGCAGTTTGTCTAGATACTACAATGAGCAGTTCTTC.

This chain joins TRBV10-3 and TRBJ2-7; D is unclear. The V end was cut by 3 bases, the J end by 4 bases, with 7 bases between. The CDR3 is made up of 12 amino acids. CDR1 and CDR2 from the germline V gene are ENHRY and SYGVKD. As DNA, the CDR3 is TGTGCCATCAGTGATCGTGGATACGAGCAGTACTTC. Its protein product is CAISDRGYEQYF.

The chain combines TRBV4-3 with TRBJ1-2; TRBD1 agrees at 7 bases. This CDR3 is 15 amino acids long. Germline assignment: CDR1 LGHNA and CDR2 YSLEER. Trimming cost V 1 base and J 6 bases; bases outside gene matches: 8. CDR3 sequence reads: CASSQALGQGDGYTF. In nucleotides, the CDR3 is TGCGCCAGCAGCCAAGCTTTAGGGCAGGGGGATGGCTACACCTTC.

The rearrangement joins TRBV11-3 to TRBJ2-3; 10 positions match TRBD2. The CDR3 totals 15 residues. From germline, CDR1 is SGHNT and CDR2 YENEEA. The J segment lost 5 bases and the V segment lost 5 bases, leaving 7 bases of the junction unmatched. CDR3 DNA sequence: TGTGCCAGCAGCCCTCACCTAGCGGGAGAAGATACGCAGTATTTT. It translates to CASSPHLAGEDTQYF.

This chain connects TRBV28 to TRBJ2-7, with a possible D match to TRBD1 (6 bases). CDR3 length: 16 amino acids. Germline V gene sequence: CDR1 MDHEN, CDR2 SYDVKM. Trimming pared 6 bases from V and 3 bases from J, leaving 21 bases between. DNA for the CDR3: TGTGCCAGCAGCTCCACTACAGGGCATCGAATCTACGAGCAGTACTTC. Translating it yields CASSSTTGHRIYEQYF.